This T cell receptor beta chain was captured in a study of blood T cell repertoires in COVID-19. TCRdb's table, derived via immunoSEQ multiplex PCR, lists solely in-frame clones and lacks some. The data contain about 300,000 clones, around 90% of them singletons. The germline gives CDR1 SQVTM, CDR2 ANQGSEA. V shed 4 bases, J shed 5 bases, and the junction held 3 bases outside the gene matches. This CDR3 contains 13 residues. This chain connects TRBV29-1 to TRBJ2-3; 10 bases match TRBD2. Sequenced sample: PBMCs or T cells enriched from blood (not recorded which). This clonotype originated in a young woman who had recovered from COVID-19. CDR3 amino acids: CSVVSGRVDTQYF. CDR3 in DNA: TGCAGCGTTGTCAGCGGGAGGGTAGATACGCAGTATTTT.